Sequencing of this T cell receptor (beta chain) was carried out in a study of cytomegalovirus exposure and HLA in healthy donors. Findings and caveats of the study: Later analysis identified a missense DCLRE1C variant that was linked to TCR beta V- and J-gene trimming.

Both 60 Vbeta primers and 13 Jbeta primers went into the PCR. Libraries were prepared by immunoSEQ multiplex PCR; TCRdb keeps only in-frame clonotypes and omits some of them. The sample lists more than 95,000 clones, over 60% occurring once. CDR1 KGHSH and CDR2 LQKENI come from the germline V gene. V lost 6 bases and J lost 4, with 15 bases in between. The CDR3 loop spans 14 amino acids. As concerns this clone: Its antigen is still unknown.

Specimen: PBMCs. This chain uses TRBV18 with TRBJ1-2; perhaps TRBD1 as D (5 bases). This receptor was identified in a man aged 50-59 years in good health and CMV-seronegative. The CDR3 sequence is CASSPTVRGYGYTF. The CDR3 region has the DNA TGTGCCAGCTCTCCGACAGTAAGAGGCTATGGCTACACCTTC.